These 27 T cell receptor beta chains originate from one sample sequenced in a study of blood T cells in healthy people across ages. Next came a second PCR, run for about 6 to 11 cycles, which used a sample-barcoded 5' primer along with a J-beta primer mix. TCRdb analysed the 5' RACE reads with MiXCR anew, one entry per CDR3 protein. The sample holds some 700,000 distinct CDR3 sequences, 43% seen once. Sequenced input: blood. The source of these receptors is a woman aged 55-75 years in good health.

J is TRBJ1-2 and V is TRBV11-2; 7 bases match TRBD1. V lost 1 base and J lost 5; bases outside the gene matches: 7. CDR1 SGHAT and CDR2 FQNNGV come from the germline V gene. CDR3 length: 15 residues. CDR3 nucleotides: TGTGCCAGCAGCTTAGGGTTAGGGGGCATTTATGGCTACACCTTC. It yields the protein CASSLGLGGIYGYTF.

This clonotype turned up a few times. V usage is TRBV18 and J usage is TRBJ2-7; D unclear. The CDR3 is 14 residues long. CDR1 and CDR2 (germline): KGHSH, LQKENI. Between the trimmed V and J ends, which lost 3 bases and 5 bases, there was a span of 14 bases. CDR3 loop: CASSPQSRMDEQYF. The DNA for the CDR3 is TGTGCCAGCTCACCGCAAAGCCGGATGGACGAGCAGTACTTC.

This clonotype has a handful of counts. The chain uses TRBV29-1 and TRBJ2-7; 7 nucleotides align to TRBD1. The J segment lost 3 bases and the V segment lost 4 bases, leaving 3 bases of the junction unmatched. Germline CDR1 and CDR2: SQVTM and ANQGSEA. There are 12 residues in the CDR3. CDR3 region: CSVAGDSYEQYF. As DNA, the CDR3 is TGCAGCGTTGCCGGGGACAGCTACGAGCAGTACTTC.

This chain uses TRBV9 with TRBJ2-7; D is unresolved. V lost 0 bases, J lost 12 bases, and 16 bases lay in between. The CDR3 totals 13 residues. The germline V gene encodes CDR1 SGDLS and CDR2 YYNGEE. As DNA, the CDR3 is TGTGCCAGCAGCGTAGACCGTACGCAGTCCCTGTACTTC. This sequence encodes CASSVDRTQSLYF.

The V and J genes are TRBV10-3 and TRBJ2-5; the D gene is possibly TRBD2 (6 bases). Germline V lookup: CDR1 ENHRY, CDR2 SYGVKD. The V and J ends lost 9 bases and 2 bases respectively, with 13 bases between them. CDR3 length equals 13 residues. The CDR3 DNA reads as TGTGCCATTACTAGCAGGCAACAAGAGACCCAGTACTTC. Protein: CAITSRQQETQYF.

The chain joins TRBV20-1 to TRBJ2-7, with 8 bases matching TRBD2. The CDR3 length is 19 residues. V lost 5 bases to trimming and J lost 11 bases; unmatched junction nucleotides: 32. Germline CDR1 and CDR2: DFQATT and SNEGSKA (reference sequence). The CDR3, as DNA: TGCAGTGCTCTTCTACCGGCTAGCGGGCTCTACCATGGCGAAGAGACCGAGTACTTC. It translates to CSALLPASGLYHGEETEYF.

The rearrangement uses TRBV12-3 or TRBV12-4 and TRBJ2-3; possible D gene TRBD1, 7 bases. This CDR3 spans 15 amino acids. Deletions cut 6 bases from V and 1 base from J, with 14 bases between. CDR3 DNA: TGTGCCAGCAGCTTCAGCAGGGGGGGCACAGATACGCAGTATTTT. Translation: CASSFSRGGTDTQYF.

This clonotype was seen a few times. The chain employs TRBV20-1 and TRBJ1-5, with 7 bases that match TRBD1. Germline loops: CDR1 DFQATT, CDR2 SNEGSKA (reference sequence). V lost 3 bases, J lost 5 bases, and 4 bases stayed unmatched. The CDR3 covers 13 residues. The DNA of the CDR3 is TGCAGTGCTAGGAGGGGGCCGGATCAGCCCCAGCATTTT. It encodes CSARRGPDQPQHF.

V usage is TRBV24-1 and J usage is TRBJ2-3, with 8 bases that match TRBD2. Trimming at V came to 2 bases and at J to 1 base, leaving 4 bases not matched to a gene. Looked up from germline, CDR1 is KGHDR and CDR2 is SFDVKD. The CDR3 has 16 amino acids. The CDR3 reads CATSDSSAGGTDTQYF. The CDR3 DNA reads as TGTGCCACCAGTGATTCGTCAGCGGGAGGCACAGATACGCAGTATTTT.

This clonotype was observed a few times. This chain uses TRBV5-1 with TRBJ2-7; D call uncertain. Germline CDR1 and CDR2: SGHRS and YFSETQ. V lost 6 bases, J lost 0 bases, and 10 bases lay in between. CDR3 length equals 13 residues. This CDR3 is CASIGTDSYEQYF. CDR3 coding DNA: TGCGCCAGCATTGGCACAGACTCCTACGAGCAGTACTTC.

This clonotype was found a few times. The chain has TRBV6-5 and TRBJ1-2; 8 bases map to TRBD1. The CDR3 covers 13 residues. Germline CDR1 reads MNHEY; CDR2 reads SVGAGI. V gave up 5 bases and J gave up 8 bases; unmatched junction bases: 7. CDR3 protein: CASSPRTGRGYTF. The CDR3 DNA sequence: TGTGCCAGCAGTCCTAGGACAGGGCGAGGCTACACCTTC.

In this sample, this clonotype turned up a few times. This chain uses TRBV21-1 with TRBJ2-1; whether TRBD1, the table's D call, matches the DNA was not checked. TRBV21-1 is described as a pseudogene. The CDR3 loop spans 15 amino acids. CDR3 protein: CASSKRQGQRNEQFF. CDR3 coding DNA: TGTGCCAGCAGCAAGCGACAGGGGCAACGCAATGAGCAGTTCTTC.

About this clonotype: A junction end diverges from the germline sequence, so it may reflect a read error. The rearrangement links TRBV25-1 to TRBJ1-1; D is ambiguous. The CDR3 runs to 13 residues. Germline values: CDR1 MGHDK, CDR2 SYGVNS. DNA for the CDR3: TGTGCCAGTAGTAACAAGATGAACACCGAAGCTTTCTTT. Protein product: CASSNKMNTEAFF.

This clonotype was seen a handful of times. The V call is TRBV20-1, the J call TRBJ2-5; 13 bases align to TRBD2. Germline CDR1 reads DFQATT; CDR2 reads SNEGSKA (reference sequence). The trim removed 4 bases at V and 2 bases at J, leaving 7 bases unmatched. This CDR3 is built from 16 residues. CDR3 loop: CSATRTSGGAQETQYF. CDR3 bases: TGCAGTGCTACAAGGACTAGCGGGGGTGCGCAAGAGACCCAGTACTTC.

This clonotype was seen only a few times. The rearrangement links TRBV20-1 to TRBJ2-7; 8 nucleotides match TRBD2. Trimming cost V 6 bases and J 3 bases; bases outside gene matches: 13. The CDR3 consists of 15 residues. Germline V gene sequence: CDR1 DFQATT, CDR2 SNEGSKA (reference sequence). Written as DNA, the CDR3 is TGCAGTGCCTCCCCAGGGAGCGGGAGTAACTACGAGCAGTACTTC. It specifies CSASPGSGSNYEQYF.

This clonotype was seen repeatedly, ten times or more. The chain couples TRBV3-1 to TRBJ2-5; TRBD1 matches 7 bases. The V gene end was trimmed by 1 base and the J gene end by 2 bases; junction bases not matched to a gene: 13. The CDR3 sequence is 18 residues long. Germline CDR1 is LGHDT and CDR2 is YNNKEL (reference sequence). The CDR3 nucleotides are TGTGCCAGCAGCCAAGTGAGGACAGGACTGGGGTTTCAAGAGACCCAGTACTTC. Translating it yields CASSQVRTGLGFQETQYF.

Worth noting for this clonotype: Given a much more abundant clone one base away, this may be a read error. The V gene is TRBV24-1, the J gene TRBJ2-4; no definite D call. Germline V gives CDR1 KGHDR, CDR2 SFDVKD. V lost 6 bases and J lost 14, with 13 bases in between. The CDR3 spans 11 residues. The CDR3, as DNA: TGTGCCACCAGTCAAAAGGGCGAGGAGTACTTC. Its protein product is CATSQKGEEYF.

For the CDR3, the DNA is TGTGCCTCGGCCCAGGGGACCCCCAATGAGCAGTTCTTC. Protein sequence: CASAQGTPNEQFF. The chain employs TRBV10-3 and TRBJ2-1, with a weak D call TRBD1 (6 bases). This CDR3 spans 13 amino acids. Trimming left V 11 bases short and J 6 bases short, with 17 bases between. CDR1 and CDR2 from the germline V gene are ENHRY and SYGVKD.

J is TRBJ2-3 and V is TRBV6-2 or TRBV6-3, with a possible D match to TRBD2 (5 bases). V was cut by 8 bases and J by 1 base, with 7 bases left in between. Per the germline V gene, CDR1 is MNHEY and CDR2 is SVGEGT. The CDR3 covers 12 residues. The CDR3 here is CASGLGTDTQYF. CDR3 DNA: TGTGCCAGCGGACTGGGCACAGATACGCAGTATTTT.

The chain recombines TRBV29-1 with TRBJ2-5; TRBD2 is a possible D gene (5 bases). Germline V gene lookup returns CDR1 SQVTM and CDR2 ANQGSEA. Trimming took 1 base from V and 5 from J, leaving 14 bases between them. This CDR3 has 14 residues. CDR3 coding DNA: TGCAGCGTTGAAGCCTTCGGAGGCGGGGAGACCCAGTACTTC. Encoded protein: CSVEAFGGGETQYF.

The chain combines TRBV7-9 with TRBJ2-1, with unresolved D. CDR3 size: 15 residues. Trimming shortened V by 5 bases and J by 1 base, and 12 bases separated the two germline ends. Germline loops: CDR1 SEHNR, CDR2 FQNEAQ (reference sequence). CDR3 DNA: TGTGCCAGCAGCGCCTCGGTCGGATCCTACAATGAGCAGTTCTTC. Translated: CASSASVGSYNEQFF.

This chain uses TRBV27 with TRBJ2-2; D is tentatively TRBD1 or TRBD2 (5 bases each). CDR1 and CDR2 from the germline V gene are MNHEY and SMNVEV (reference sequence). This CDR3 spans 15 amino acids. V was cut by 5 bases and J by 2 bases, with 12 bases left in between. In nucleotides, the CDR3 is TGTGCCAGCAGTCCCTACTGGGACAACACCGGGGAGCTGTTTTTT. Protein product: CASSPYWDNTGELFF.

This chain links TRBV24-1 with TRBJ1-1, with no clear D. Germline V gene lookup returns CDR1 KGHDR and CDR2 SFDVKD. CDR3 length: 12 amino acids. Trimming took 5 bases from V and 1 from J, leaving 4 bases between them. CDR3 DNA: TGTGCCACCAGTGGACAGAACACTGAAGCTTTCTTT. Translation: CATSGQNTEAFF.

This clonotype was counted many times. The chain joins TRBV9 to TRBJ1-2; D uncertain. The CDR3 is 13 amino acids. Germline V CDR1 and CDR2: SGDLS, YYNGEE. Deletions cut 0 bases from V and 11 bases from J, with 14 bases between. The CDR3 coding sequence is TGTGCCAGCAGCGTAGCTGGTGAACCATCATACACCTTC. Encoded protein: CASSVAGEPSYTF.

This clonotype was seen only a few times. The J gene is TRBJ2-1, the V gene TRBV12-5; D is undetermined. In germline, CDR1 is LGHNT, CDR2 FRNRAP. Trimming left V 2 bases short and J 2 bases short, with 10 bases between. The CDR3 is 15 amino acids. The CDR3 loop reads CASGLPRRTYNEQFF. Written as DNA, the CDR3 is TGTGCTAGTGGTTTGCCGCGACGGACCTACAATGAGCAGTTCTTC. Looking up the rest from reference TRBV12-5 and TRBJ2-1 gives the full variable domain: DARVTQTPRHKVTEMGQEVTMRCQPILGHNTVFWYRQTMMQGLELLAYFRNRAPLDDSGMPKDRFSAEMPDATLATLKIQPSEPRDSAVYFCASGLPRRTYNEQFFGPGTRLTVL.

In its sample, this clonotype was seen many times. J is TRBJ1-2 and V is TRBV12-3 or TRBV12-4, with 7 bases aligning to TRBD1. This CDR3 contains 12 residues. The junction had 1 base not matched to a gene; V was cut back by 5 bases and J by 4 bases. CDR3 nucleotide sequence: TGTGCCAGCAGTACAGGGGCCTATGGCTACACCTTC. Amino acid sequence: CASSTGAYGYTF.

The V call is TRBV27, the J call TRBJ2-1; tentatively, D is TRBD1 or TRBD2 (5 bases each). V shed 0 bases and J shed 7 bases, with 13 bases lying between them. This CDR3 has 15 amino acids. Germline V gene lookup returns CDR1 MNHEY and CDR2 SMNVEV (reference sequence). The CDR3 DNA reads TGTGCCAGCAGTTTATCCCAGTCGGGGCTAAATGAGCAGTTCTTC. This translates into CASSLSQSGLNEQFF.